These 15 T cell receptor beta chains share one sample of origin, sequenced in a study of shared clonotypes between healthy human individuals. Some clones are missing from TCRdb's copy, which holds only in-frame ones; the method was immunoSEQ multiplex PCR. The sample includes about 1 million clones, approximately 68% of them seen just once. Sequenced input: memory CD4+ T cells sorted from blood. As to subset: CD45RA-negative fraction. The origin of the receptors is a man between 18 and 35 years old in good health.

The chain carries TRBV9 and TRBJ1-6, with TRBD1 matching 9 bases. With V trimmed by 4 bases and J by 7 bases, 6 bases remained unmatched. The CDR3 has 15 amino acids. Germline CDR1 SGDLS, CDR2 YYNGEE. The CDR3 region is CASSPQTGGNSPLHF. In DNA form, the CDR3 reads TGTGCCAGCAGCCCCCAGACAGGGGGGAATTCACCCCTCCACTTT.

V is TRBV5-6 and J is TRBJ1-5; D ambiguous. The CDR3 length is 13 residues. V shed 0 bases and J shed 6 bases, with 7 bases lying between them. Germline V gene sequence: CDR1 SGHDT, CDR2 YYEEEE. The CDR3 bases are TGTGCCAGCAGCTTGGGACGGCTTCAGCCCCAGCATTTT. This gives the protein CASSLGRLQPQHF.

This chain joins TRBV25-1 and TRBJ2-5; possible D gene TRBD2, 8 bases. CDR1 and CDR2 (germline): MGHDK, SYGVNS. V was trimmed by 3 bases and J by 5 bases, leaving 25 bases between them. The CDR3 has 18 residues. As DNA, the CDR3 is TGTGCCAGCAGTGATCCGGGAGGGGGCGCAGTCCGAAGCGAGACCCAGTACTTC. Amino acid sequence: CASSDPGGGAVRSETQYF.

The chain employs TRBV5-6 and TRBJ2-4; D may be TRBD1 (6 bases). V was pared by 4 bases and J by 14 bases, with 19 bases between. The germline V gene has CDR1 SGHDT and CDR2 YYEEEE. The CDR3 extends over 13 amino acids. The CDR3 coding sequence is TGTGCCAGCAGCCCCATTACCGGGACAAGAAAGTACTTC. This codes for CASSPITGTRKYF.

This clone was picked up a small number of times. The chain carries TRBV6-5 and TRBJ1-1; D call uncertain. Germline CDR1 and CDR2: MNHEY and SVGAGI. CDR3 length: 13 residues. The V end lost 7 bases, the J end lost 11 bases, and 20 bases lay between the germline ends. The CDR3 nucleotides are TGTGCCAGCATTCCGAGCGGGCATTACGGGGCTTTCTTT. Amino acids: CASIPSGHYGAFF.

The J gene is TRBJ2-3, the V gene TRBV19; 10 positions agree with TRBD2. This CDR3 region has 19 residues. The germline gives CDR1 LNHDA, CDR2 SQIVND (reference sequence). V lost 4 bases, J lost 2 bases, and 15 bases stayed unmatched. The CDR3 DNA is TGTGCCAGTAGTAGCCTAGGGACTAGCGTACGCCGACTCACAGATACGCAGTATTTT. Translation gives CASSSLGTSVRRLTDTQYF.

V usage is TRBV18 and J usage is TRBJ1-2; tentative D call: TRBD1 (5 bases). CDR1 and CDR2 from the germline V gene are KGHSH and LQKENI. Between the trimmed V and J ends, which lost 6 bases and 8 bases, there was a span of 22 bases. This CDR3 region has 15 residues. CDR3 region: CASSRIRDGREGYTF. CDR3 bases: TGTGCCAGCTCGCGCATCCGGGACGGTCGGGAGGGCTACACCTTC. Using reference TRBV18 and TRBJ1-2 for the parts outside the CDR3, the full variable domain is NAGVMQNPRHLVRRRGQEARLRCSPMKGHSHVYWYRQLPEEGLKFMVYLQKENIIDESGMPKERFSAEFPKEGPSILRIQQVVRGDSAAYFCASSRIRDGREGYTFGSGTRLTVV.

The sample holds a few counts of this clone. V is TRBV7-8 and J is TRBJ1-1; 11 bases align to TRBD1. The germline V gene has CDR1 SGHVS and CDR2 FQNEAQ. V shed 2 bases, J shed 1 base, and the junction held 3 bases outside the gene matches. The CDR3 length is 16 residues. CDR3 sequence: CASSLFGQGANTEAFF. The CDR3 DNA reads TGTGCCAGCAGCTTATTTGGACAGGGGGCGAACACTGAAGCTTTCTTT.

The chain carries TRBV7-8 and TRBJ1-1, with 8 bases identical to TRBD1. Germline V lookup: CDR1 SGHVS, CDR2 FQNEAQ. The CDR3 has 14 amino acids. Trimming removed 2 bases from V and 11 bases from J; junction bases left unmatched: 10. CDR3 sequence: CASSLTRIQGVAFF. The DNA for the CDR3 is TGTGCCAGCAGCTTAACGAGGATACAGGGGGTTGCTTTCTTT.

V gene TRBV7-2 combines with J gene TRBJ1-4; no reliable D call. Germline V gene lookup returns CDR1 SGHTA and CDR2 FQGNSA. The CDR3 covers 14 residues. V lost 6 bases and J lost 0, with 8 bases in between. DNA for the CDR3: TGTGCCAGCAGGGGTGATTCAACTAATGAAAAACTGTTTTTT. This sequence encodes CASRGDSTNEKLFF. Full variable domain (remainder filled in from reference TRBV7-2 and TRBJ1-4): GAGVSQSPSNKVTEKGKDVELRCDPISGHTALYWYRQSLGQGLEFLIYFQGNSAPDKSGLPSDRFSAERTGGSVSTLTIQRTQQEDSAVYLCASRGDSTNEKLFFGSGTQLSVL.

The chain uses TRBV12-5 and TRBJ2-2; 7 bases align to TRBD1. J gave up 2 bases and V 9 bases, and 6 bases lay outside the gene matches. Germline V CDR1 and CDR2: LGHNT, FRNRAP. The CDR3 consists of 14 residues. In DNA, the CDR3 is TGTGCTAGCCTCGGGACAGTTAACACCGGGGAGCTGTTTTTT. The encoded protein is CASLGTVNTGELFF.

This chain connects TRBV19 to TRBJ1-5; 7 bases are shared with TRBD1. This CDR3 is built from 19 residues. From germline, CDR1 is LNHDA and CDR2 SQIVND (reference sequence). Trimming at V came to 5 bases and at J to 3 bases, leaving 19 bases not matched to a gene. In DNA form, the CDR3 reads TGTGCCAGTAGTCCTAGGGGGCTTTGGGAATCGTCGAACAATCAGCCCCAGCATTTT. Amino acids: CASSPRGLWESSNNQPQHF.

This clone was counted a single time. The V and J genes are TRBV9 and TRBJ2-1; D gene unclear. This CDR3 spans 15 amino acids. Trimming pared 0 bases from V and 5 bases from J, leaving 12 bases between. Germline V gene lookup returns CDR1 SGDLS and CDR2 YYNGEE. Here the CDR3 reads CASSVGKLSNNEQFF. Here the CDR3 DNA reads TGTGCCAGCAGCGTAGGTAAACTATCTAACAATGAGCAGTTCTTC.

The chain couples TRBV6-5 to TRBJ1-2; perhaps TRBD1 as D (5 bases). The V gene lost 6 bases and the J gene lost 7 bases, with 18 bases spanning the gap. This CDR3 has 14 residues. Germline CDR1 MNHEY, CDR2 SVGAGI. The CDR3 DNA sequence: TGTGCCAGCAGAAGTGGGGGAGGGAGACCTGGCTACACCTTC. Translated: CASRSGGGRPGYTF.

The V call is TRBV18, the J call TRBJ1-5; D call uncertain. Trimming pared 0 bases from V and 5 bases from J, leaving 11 bases between. Germline V lookup: CDR1 KGHSH, CDR2 LQKENI. CDR3 length equals 15 residues. The CDR3 bases are TGTGCCAGCTCACCACCGGGGATACCTGATCAGCCCCAGCATTTT. Protein: CASSPPGIPDQPQHF.